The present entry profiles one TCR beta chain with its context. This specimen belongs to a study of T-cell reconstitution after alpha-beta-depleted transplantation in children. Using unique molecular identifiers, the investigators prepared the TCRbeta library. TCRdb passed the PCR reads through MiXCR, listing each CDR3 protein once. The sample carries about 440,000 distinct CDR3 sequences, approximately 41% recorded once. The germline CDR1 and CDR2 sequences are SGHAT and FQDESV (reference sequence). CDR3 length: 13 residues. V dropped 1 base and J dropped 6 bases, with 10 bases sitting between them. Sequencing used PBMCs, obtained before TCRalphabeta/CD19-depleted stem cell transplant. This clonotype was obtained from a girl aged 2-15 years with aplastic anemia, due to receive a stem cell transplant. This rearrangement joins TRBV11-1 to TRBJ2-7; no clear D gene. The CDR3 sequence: CASSLVGEREQYF. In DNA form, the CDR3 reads TGTGCCAGCAGCTTAGTCGGAGAACGCGAGCAGTACTTC.